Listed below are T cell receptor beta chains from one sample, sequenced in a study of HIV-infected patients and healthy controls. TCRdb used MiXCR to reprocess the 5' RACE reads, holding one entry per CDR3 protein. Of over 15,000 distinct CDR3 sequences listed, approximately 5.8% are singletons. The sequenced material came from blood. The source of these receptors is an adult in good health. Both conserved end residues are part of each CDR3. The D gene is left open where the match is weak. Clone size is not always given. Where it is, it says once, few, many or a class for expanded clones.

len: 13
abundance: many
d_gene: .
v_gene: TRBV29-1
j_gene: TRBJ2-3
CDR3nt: TGCAGCGTTCATGGGCTACTCACAGATACGCAGTATTTT
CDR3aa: CSVHGLLTDTQYF

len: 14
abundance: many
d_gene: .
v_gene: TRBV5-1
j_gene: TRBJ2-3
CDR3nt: TGCGCCAGCAGCATGAGCGGTAGCACAGATACGCAGTATTTT
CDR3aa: CASSMSGSTDTQYF

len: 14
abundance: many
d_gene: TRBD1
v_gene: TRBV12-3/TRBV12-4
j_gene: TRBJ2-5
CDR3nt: TGTGCCAGCAGTTCGGGGACAGGGGAAGAGACCCAGTACTTC
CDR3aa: CASSSGTGEETQYF

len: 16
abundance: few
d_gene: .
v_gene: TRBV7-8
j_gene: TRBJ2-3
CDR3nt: TGTGCCAGCAGCTTAGTTGCTAGATTGGGCACAGATACGCAGTATTTT
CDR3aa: CASSLVARLGTDTQYF

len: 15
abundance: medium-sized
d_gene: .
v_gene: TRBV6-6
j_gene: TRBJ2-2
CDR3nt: TGTGCCAGCTTCCCAGGGATTAGTTCCACCGGGGAGCTGTTTTTT
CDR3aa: CASFPGISSTGELFF

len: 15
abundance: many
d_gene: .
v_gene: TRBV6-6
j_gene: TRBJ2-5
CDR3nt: TGTGCCAGCAGACCCTACCGACAGACGAAAGAGACCCAGTACTTC
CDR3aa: CASRPYRQTKETQYF

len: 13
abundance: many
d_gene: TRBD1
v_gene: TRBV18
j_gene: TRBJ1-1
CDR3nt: TGTGCCAGCTCAGACAGGGAGAACACTGAAGCTTTCTTT
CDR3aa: CASSDRENTEAFF

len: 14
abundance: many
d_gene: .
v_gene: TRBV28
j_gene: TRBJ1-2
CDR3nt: TGTGCCAGCAGTTTTTTGGACGGCAGCTATCGCTACACCTTC
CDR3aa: CASSFLDGSYRYTF

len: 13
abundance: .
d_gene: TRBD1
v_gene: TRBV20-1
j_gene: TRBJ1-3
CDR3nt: TGCAGTGCCAACCGGGACAGCGGAAACACCATATATTTT
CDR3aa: CSANRDSGNTIYF

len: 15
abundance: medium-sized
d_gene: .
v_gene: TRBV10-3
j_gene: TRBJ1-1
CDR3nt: TGTGCCATCAGTGAGCCAGGGAGCCGTAATACTGAAGCTTTCTTT
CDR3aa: CAISEPGSRNTEAFF

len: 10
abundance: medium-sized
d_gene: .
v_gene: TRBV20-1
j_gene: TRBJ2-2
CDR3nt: TGCAGTGCCAGACACGGGGAGCTGTTTTTT
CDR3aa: CSARHGELFF

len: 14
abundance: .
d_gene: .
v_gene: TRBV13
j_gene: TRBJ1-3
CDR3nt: TGTGCCAGCAGAGGGACGGACTCTGGAAACACCATATATTTT
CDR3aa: CASRGTDSGNTIYF

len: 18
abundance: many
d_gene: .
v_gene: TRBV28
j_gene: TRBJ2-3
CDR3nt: TGTGCCAGTATTTCTTGGAGGAGAGACAAGCCTTTTACGGATACGCAGTATTTT
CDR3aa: CASISWRRDKPFTDTQYF

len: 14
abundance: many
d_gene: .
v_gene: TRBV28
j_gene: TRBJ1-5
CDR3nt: TGTGCCAGCAGTGAGGGGCTTGTGGGACAGCCCCAGCATTTT
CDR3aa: CASSEGLVGQPQHF

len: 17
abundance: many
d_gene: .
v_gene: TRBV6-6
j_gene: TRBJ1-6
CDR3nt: TGTGCCAGCAGTTACATGGGGATGGGGCGTTATAATTCACCCCTCCACTTT
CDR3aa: CASSYMGMGRYNSPLHF

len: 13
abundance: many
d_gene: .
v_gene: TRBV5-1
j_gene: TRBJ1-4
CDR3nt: TGCGCCAGCAGCTTACAACAGGATGAAAAACTGTTTTTT
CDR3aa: CASSLQQDEKLFF

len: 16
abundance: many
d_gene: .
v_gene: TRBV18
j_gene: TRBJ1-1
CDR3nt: TGTGCCAGCTCATCACCTGCTGGGTGGCAGAACACTGAAGCTTTCTTT
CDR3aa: CASSSPAGWQNTEAFF

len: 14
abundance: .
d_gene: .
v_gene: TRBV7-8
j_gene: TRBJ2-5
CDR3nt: TGTGCCAGCAGCGGGGGGTGGATTCAAGAGACCCAGTACTTC
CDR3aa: CASSGGWIQETQYF

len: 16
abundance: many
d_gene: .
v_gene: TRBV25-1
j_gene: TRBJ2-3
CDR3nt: TGTGCCAGCAGTGAATCCCCACTTACTGGCACAGATACGCAGTATTTT
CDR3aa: CASSESPLTGTDTQYF

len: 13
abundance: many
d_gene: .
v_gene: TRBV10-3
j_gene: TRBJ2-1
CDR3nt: TGTGCCATCATGATGGACTCCTACAATGAGCAGTTCTTC
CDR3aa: CAIMMDSYNEQFF

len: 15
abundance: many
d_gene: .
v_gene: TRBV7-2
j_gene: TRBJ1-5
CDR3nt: TGTGCCAGCAGCTTAGAATGGGGAGCCGGTCAGCCCCAGCATTTT
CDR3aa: CASSLEWGAGQPQHF

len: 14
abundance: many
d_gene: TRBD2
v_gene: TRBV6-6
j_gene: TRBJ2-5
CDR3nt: TGTGCCACGGCGCCCGGACTAGCGGCAGAGACCCAGTACTTC
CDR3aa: CATAPGLAAETQYF

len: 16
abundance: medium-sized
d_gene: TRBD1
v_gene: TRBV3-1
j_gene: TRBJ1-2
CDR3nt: TGTGCCAGCAGCCAAGGCCCCACAGGGGGCTACTATGGCTACACCTTC
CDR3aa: CASSQGPTGGYYGYTF

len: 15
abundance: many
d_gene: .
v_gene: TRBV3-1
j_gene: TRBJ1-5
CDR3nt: TGTGCCAGCAGCCAAGATGCAAGGGAAGGTCAGCCCCAGCATTTT
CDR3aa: CASSQDAREGQPQHF

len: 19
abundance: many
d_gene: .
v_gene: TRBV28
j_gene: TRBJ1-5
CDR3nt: TGTGCCAGCGCCCCACAGTTTATAGGAACATCTCGGAGGCATCAGCCCCAGCATTTT
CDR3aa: CASAPQFIGTSRRHQPQHF

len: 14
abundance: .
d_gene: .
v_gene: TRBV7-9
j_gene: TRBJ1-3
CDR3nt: TGTGCCAGCAGCTTGGGCAGCTCTGGAAACACCATATATTTT
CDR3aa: CASSLGSSGNTIYF

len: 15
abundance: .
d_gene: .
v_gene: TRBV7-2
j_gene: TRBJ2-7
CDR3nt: TGTGCCAGCAGCTTAGTTTTCGGGGGACAGACCGAGCAGTACTTC
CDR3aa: CASSLVFGGQTEQYF

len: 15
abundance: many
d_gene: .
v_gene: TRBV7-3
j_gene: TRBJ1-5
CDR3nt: TGTGCCAGCAGCTTCATTGCACCTAGCAATCAGCCCCAGCATTTT
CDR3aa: CASSFIAPSNQPQHF

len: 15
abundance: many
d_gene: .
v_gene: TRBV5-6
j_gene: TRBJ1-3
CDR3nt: TGTGCCAGCAGCTGGAGGGTGAGCTCTGGAAACACCATATATTTT
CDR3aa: CASSWRVSSGNTIYF

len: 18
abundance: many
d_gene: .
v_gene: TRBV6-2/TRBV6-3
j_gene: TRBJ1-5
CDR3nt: TGTGCCAGCAGTTACTCGAGATTAAAGGTTCGGAGCAATCAGCCCCAGCATTTT
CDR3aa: CASSYSRLKVRSNQPQHF

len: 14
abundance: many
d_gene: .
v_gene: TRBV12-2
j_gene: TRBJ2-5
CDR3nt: TGTGCAAGTCGCTTAGCCCGCTGGCAAGAGACCCAGTACTTC
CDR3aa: CASRLARWQETQYF

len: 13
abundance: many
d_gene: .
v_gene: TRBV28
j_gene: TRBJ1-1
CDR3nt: TGTGCCAGCACTCTCCCGGGTCCCGCTGAAGCTTTCTTT
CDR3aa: CASTLPGPAEAFF

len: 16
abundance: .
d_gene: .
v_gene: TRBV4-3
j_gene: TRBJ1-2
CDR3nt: TGCGCCAGCAGCCAAGATCTGGGGGAATTTAACTATGGCTACACCTTC
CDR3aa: CASSQDLGEFNYGYTF

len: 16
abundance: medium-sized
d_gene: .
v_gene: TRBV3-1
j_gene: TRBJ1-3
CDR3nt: TGTGCCAGCAGCCAAGATGTTAACTACTCTGGAAACACCATATATTTT
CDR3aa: CASSQDVNYSGNTIYF